Here is one T cell receptor (beta chain) with its context. What it recognizes is unknown. The repertoire was sequenced with immunoSEQ multiplex PCR; TCRdb's copy has only in-frame clones and lacks some. The top ten hold more than 0.5% of the sample, which has some 74,000 clones, roughly 85% seen once. V shed 4 bases and J 4 bases; nucleotides not matched to a gene: 4. The CDR3 runs to 15 residues. Germline V gene data show CDR1 as SGHTA and CDR2 as FQGNSA. The data belong to a study of OX40 agonist ivuxolimab in advanced cancers. Study summary: Patients undergoing dose escalation presented with hepatocellular carcinoma, melanoma, renal cell or head and neck cancer. Therapy given before enrollment (anti-PD-1, anti-PD-L1 or anti-CTLA-4) was allowed, and 35% to 45% had some. Study results and limitations: Averaged across samples, CD8+ T cells carried more expanded clones than CD4+ did.

The material sequenced was CD4+ or CD8+ T cells sorted from blood, taken in a trial of the OX40 agonist ivuxolimab. The chain is built from TRBV7-2 and TRBJ1-3, with 10 bases that match TRBD1. The receptor was derived from an adult with an advanced solid tumor such as melanoma, head and neck, liver or kidney cancer. The CDR3, as DNA: TGTGCCAGCAGCTCCGACAGGGGGCGAGGAAACACCATATATTTT. Translating gives CASSSDRGRGNTIYF.